This T cell receptor (beta chain) stems from a study of PD-1 blockade in classical Hodgkin lymphoma. About the research overall: Nivolumab was given intravenously to patients at 3 mg/kg every 2 weeks.

CDR1 is ENHRY and CDR2 is SYGVKD in the germline V gene. The V segment lost 0 bases and the J segment 3 bases; nucleotides outside the gene matches: 2. This CDR3 comprises 15 residues. Some clones are missing from TCRdb's copy, which holds only in-frame ones; the method was immunoSEQ multiplex PCR. The repertoire holds more than 95,000 clones, with roughly 90% as singletons. Stated time point: cycle 4 day 1 (C4D1), after less than 7 weeks of nivolumab. There was relapse after autologous stem cell transplantation in every patient, and there was variation in brentuximab vedotin exposure. The V call is TRBV10-3, the J call TRBJ1-1; 9 nucleotides align to TRBD1. This sequence was found in a human donor with classical Hodgkin lymphoma. The sample here was peripheral blood mononuclear cells (PBMCs), taken before the fourth cycle of nivolumab. The CDR3 DNA reads TGTGCCATCAGTGAGTCTGACAGGGGGTACACTGAAGCTTTCTTT. This codes for CAISESDRGYTEAFF.